This T cell receptor beta chain was sequenced during a study of T-cell memory formation after mild COVID-19. Study context: Largely donor-specific sequence clusters came from two donors.

The 5'RACE method, run with constant-segment primers, produced TCR alpha and TCR beta cDNA libraries (carrying sample barcodes and UMIs). TCRdb reprocessed the 5' RACE reads via MiXCR and lists one record per CDR3 protein. The sample records about 360,000 distinct CDR3 sequences, around an eighth being singletons. The CDR3 sequence is 15 residues long. The V gene lost 8 bases and the J gene lost 4 bases, with 20 bases spanning the gap. The germline V gene has CDR1 MNHEY and CDR2 SVGEGT. This clonotype has more than one count but fewer than ten. What it binds is not known. Regarding the study as a whole: Pre-infection memory showed some responding clones, and this suggested that cross-reactive memory joined.

The specimen sequenced was PBMCs or a T cell subset sorted from them (not recorded which). This chain uses TRBV6-2 or TRBV6-3 with TRBJ2-5; D is undetermined. The receptor was isolated from a man younger than 35 who had mild COVID-19 (a few samples of this study predate the infection). Cell type and time point are not known. The CDR3 protein is CASGISHAGLETQYF. Here the CDR3 DNA reads TGTGCCAGCGGGATCTCCCACGCCGGGCTAGAGACCCAGTACTTC.